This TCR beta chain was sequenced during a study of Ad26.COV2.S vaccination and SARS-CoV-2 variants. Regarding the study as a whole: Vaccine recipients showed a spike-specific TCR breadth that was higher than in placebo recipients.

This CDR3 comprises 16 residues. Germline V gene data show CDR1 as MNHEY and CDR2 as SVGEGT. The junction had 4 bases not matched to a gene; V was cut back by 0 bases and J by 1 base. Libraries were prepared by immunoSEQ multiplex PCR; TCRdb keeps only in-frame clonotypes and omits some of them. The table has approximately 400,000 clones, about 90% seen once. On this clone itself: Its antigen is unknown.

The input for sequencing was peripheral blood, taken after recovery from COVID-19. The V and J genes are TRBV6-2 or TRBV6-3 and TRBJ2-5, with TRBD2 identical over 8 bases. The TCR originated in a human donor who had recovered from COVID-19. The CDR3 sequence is CASSYSSSGVQETQYF. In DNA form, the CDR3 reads TGTGCCAGCAGTTACTCGAGTAGCGGGGTCCAAGAGACCCAGTACTTC.